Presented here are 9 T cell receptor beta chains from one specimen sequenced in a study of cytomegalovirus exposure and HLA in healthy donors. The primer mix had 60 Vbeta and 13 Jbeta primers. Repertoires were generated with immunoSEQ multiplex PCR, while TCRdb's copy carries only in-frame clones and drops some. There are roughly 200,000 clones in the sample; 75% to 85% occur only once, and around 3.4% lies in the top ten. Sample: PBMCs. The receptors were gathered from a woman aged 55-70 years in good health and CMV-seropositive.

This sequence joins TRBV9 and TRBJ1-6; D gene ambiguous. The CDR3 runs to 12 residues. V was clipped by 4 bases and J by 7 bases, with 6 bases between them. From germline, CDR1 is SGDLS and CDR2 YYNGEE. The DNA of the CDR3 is TGTGCCAGCAGCCGGGAAAATTCACCCCTCCACTTT. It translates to CASSRENSPLHF. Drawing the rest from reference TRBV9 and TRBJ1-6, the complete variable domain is DSGVTQTPKHLITATGQRVTLRCSPRSGDLSVYWYQQSLDQGLQFLIQYYNGEERAKGNILERFSAQQFPDLHSELNLSSLELGDSALYFCASSRENSPLHFGNGTRLTVT.

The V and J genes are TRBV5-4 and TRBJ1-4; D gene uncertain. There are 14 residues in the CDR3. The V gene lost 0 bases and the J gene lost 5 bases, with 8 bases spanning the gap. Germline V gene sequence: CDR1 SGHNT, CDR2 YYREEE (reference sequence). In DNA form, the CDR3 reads TGTGCCAGCAGCTTGGACTTACTAAATGAAAAACTGTTTTTT. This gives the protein CASSLDLLNEKLFF.

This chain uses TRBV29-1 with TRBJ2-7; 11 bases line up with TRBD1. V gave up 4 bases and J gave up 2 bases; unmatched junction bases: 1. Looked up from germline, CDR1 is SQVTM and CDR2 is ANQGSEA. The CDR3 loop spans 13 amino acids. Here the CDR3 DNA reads TGCAGCGTTGGGACAGGGGGCACCTACGAGCAGTACTTC. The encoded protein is CSVGTGGTYEQYF.

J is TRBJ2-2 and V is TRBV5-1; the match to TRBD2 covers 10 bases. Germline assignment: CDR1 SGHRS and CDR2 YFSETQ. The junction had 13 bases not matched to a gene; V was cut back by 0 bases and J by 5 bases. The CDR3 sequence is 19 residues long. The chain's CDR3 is CASSLVGLAALSGTGELFF. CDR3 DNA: TGCGCCAGCAGCTTGGTAGGACTAGCGGCTCTTTCGGGGACCGGGGAGCTGTTTTTT. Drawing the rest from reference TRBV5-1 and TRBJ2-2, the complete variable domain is KAGVTQTPRYLIKTRGQQVTLSCSPISGHRSVSWYQQTPGQGLQFLFEYFSETQRNKGNFPGRFSGRQFSNSRSEMNVSTLELGDSALYLCASSLVGLAALSGTGELFFGEGSRLTVL.

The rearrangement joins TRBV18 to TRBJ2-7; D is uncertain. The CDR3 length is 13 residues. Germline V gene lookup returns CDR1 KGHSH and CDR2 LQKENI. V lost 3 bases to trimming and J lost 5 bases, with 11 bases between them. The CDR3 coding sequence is TGTGCCAGCTCACCCCCCGGCGCGGACGAGCAGTACTTC. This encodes CASSPPGADEQYF.

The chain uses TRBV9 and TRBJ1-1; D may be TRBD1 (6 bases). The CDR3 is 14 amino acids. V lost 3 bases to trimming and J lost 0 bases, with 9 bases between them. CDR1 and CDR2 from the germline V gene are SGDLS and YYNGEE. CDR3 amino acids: CASSGQVLNTEAFF. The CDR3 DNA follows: TGTGCCAGCAGCGGACAGGTACTGAACACTGAAGCTTTCTTT.

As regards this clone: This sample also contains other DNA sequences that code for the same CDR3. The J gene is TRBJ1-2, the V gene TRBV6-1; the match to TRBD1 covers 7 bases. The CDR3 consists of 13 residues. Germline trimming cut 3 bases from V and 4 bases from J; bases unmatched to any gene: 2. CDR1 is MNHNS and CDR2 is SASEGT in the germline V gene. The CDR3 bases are TGTGCCAGCAGTGACGCAGGGGGCTATGGCTACACCTTC. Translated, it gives CASSDAGGYGYTF.

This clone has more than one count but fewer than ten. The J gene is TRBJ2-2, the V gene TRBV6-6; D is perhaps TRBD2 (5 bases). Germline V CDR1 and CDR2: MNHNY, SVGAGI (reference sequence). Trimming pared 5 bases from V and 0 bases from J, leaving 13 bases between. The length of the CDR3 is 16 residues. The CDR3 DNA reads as TGTGCCAGCAGTCGTGTGAGGGAGTCGAACACCGGGGAGCTGTTTTTT. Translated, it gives CASSRVRESNTGELFF.

CDR3 loop: CASRIQGARDTEAFF. The CDR3 DNA is TGTGCCAGCAGAATACAGGGGGCGCGGGACACTGAAGCTTTCTTT. The chain uses TRBV5-4 and TRBJ1-1, with 9 nucleotides matching TRBD1. The CDR3 totals 15 residues. V lost 5 bases, J lost 3 bases, and 8 bases stayed unmatched. Per germline, CDR1 SGHNT and CDR2 YYREEE (reference sequence). Complete variable domain (other parts from reference TRBV5-4 and TRBJ1-1): ETGVTQSPTHLIKTRGQQVTLRCSSQSGHNTVSWYQQALGQGPQFIFQYYREEENGRGNFPPRFSGLQFPNYSSELNVNALELDDSALYLCASRIQGARDTEAFFGQGTRLTVV.